This TCR beta chain was sequenced during a study of shared clonotypes between healthy human individuals (TCRdb year 2020). Background for the entire study: Two women and three men aged 18 to 49 years were included in the cohort. Per donor, three plates each were used for CD4 naive and CD4 memory, two for CD8 naive, and one for CD8 memory. Blood TCR repertoires of about 5 healthy adults were deeply sequenced to estimate repertoire size and the extent of clonotype sharing between individuals. To increase sequencing depth and limit assay-specific biases, TCR repertoire library preparation and sequencing were carried out by different laboratories using diverse techniques. Leukapheresis yielded between about 0.85 and 10 billion PBMCs per donor.

TCR CDR3 regions were amplified from genomic DNA by multiplex PCR using the deep immunoSEQ assay. Extracted genomic DNA from each cell subset was spread evenly across all wells of several immunoSEQ 96-well plates, with each plate serving as a replicate. For sorted subsets, each replicate PCR was loaded with about 200 ng genomic DNA, equivalent to about 33,000 T cell genomes. The purified libraries were quantified using a Qubit 3.0 fluorometer, sized with a Bioanalyzer 2100, and then quantified again using the KAPA Library Quantification kit. Every immunoSEQ 96-well plate was sequenced on a dedicated single-read 150-cycle Illumina NextSeq 550 flow cell. On the authors' methods: Because only junctional sequences without quality scores were contained in the immunoSEQ output, filtering matching that applied to full-length reads could not be performed. Sequences were annotated with PyIR, a Python wrapper for IgBLAST v1.9, and V/J genes and CDR3 were assigned using IMGT germline references. Reads were removed for weak V/J assignments (E-value above 1e-6), missing CDR3, stop codons, out-of-frame junctions, or ambiguous translated residues. V3J clonotypes were defined by identical inferred V gene, J gene, and CDR3 amino acid sequence. To compute the percentage overlap between repertoires, the number of shared unique clonotypes was divided by the size of the smaller repertoire. Three approaches were used to assess repertoire richness: RTK rarefaction, the Chao1 estimator, and Recon v2.1 estimates of unobserved clonotypes. For all TCRbeta clonotypes obtained by the gDNA method from a few donors, generation probabilities were computed with OLGA. TCRdb's version of the immuneACCESS table is confined to in-frame rearrangements and falls short of the full clone set. An unresolved V gene accounts for under half of the shortfall where checked; the remainder is of unknown origin. The V and J calls and clone size are taken from that table; D and trimming were inferred from the DNA. The sample table records some 1.5 million clones; roughly 95% of these occur just once. The ten largest account for approximately 1.1% of the sample.

With respect to this clone: Its antigen remains unidentified. No base qualities exist here, and no much larger clone lies one base off it.

General findings and caveats noted by the study authors: Based on pairwise subsampling, the degree of clonotype sharing among donors was expected to be affected by sequencing depth. Higher generation probabilities were observed for clonotypes shared by all four sorted-subset donors than for non-shared clonotypes. Incomplete sequencing was indicated by rarefaction of sorted-subset datasets, despite the large sequencing depth. Estimated clonotype richness was generally larger for naive than for memory subsets. Roughly 5.2% of naive CD4, 3% to 3.5% of naive CD8, around 2.3% of memory CD4, and 0.4% of memory CD8 clonotypes were shared across several donors. Sampling was restricted to blood, and TCR repertoires in tissues likely differ from the TCR repertoires found in blood. The genetic and exposure-history diversity represented was limited by the small number of donors.

At the junction V is shortened by 2 bases and J by 4 bases, with 9 bases in between. According to the germline V gene (reference sequence), CDR1 reads WNHNN and CDR2 reads SYGVQD. From cysteine to phenylalanine, the CDR3 is 13 amino acids long. Only the CDR3 DNA is retained, 39 bases long and in frame from the first base. The donors were healthy, HIV-negative adults with no recently reported acute infections or vaccinations. Only Caucasian adults living in Nashville, Tennessee, USA were represented among the donors. CD4+ T cells were enriched by magnetic negative selection; naive cells were then positively selected on CD45RA, and the negative fraction formed the memory subset. After blood collection by leukapheresis, PBMCs were isolated using Ficoll-Histopaque density gradient centrifugation and then cryopreserved in the vapor phase of liquid nitrogen. Analytical flow cytometry was used to check the purity and quantity of each magnetically sorted T cell population. Genomic DNA was isolated from every sorted fraction and measured by UV absorbance on a Nanodrop 2000c.

This TCR derives from a man aged 25 to 45 in good health. The specimen was naive CD4+ T cells sorted from blood. The cell subset or site label for this specimen denotes: CD45RA+ positively selected. In this chain, TRBV10-1 is recombined with TRBJ2-7, with the D segment identity uncertain. CDR3 sequence: CASSEGMGYEQYF. The bases are TGCGCCAGCAGTGAGGGAATGGGGTACGAGCAGTACTTC.